Listed below are T cell receptor beta chains from one sample, sequenced in a study of T-cell memory formation after mild COVID-19. TCRdb reprocessed the 5' RACE reads with MiXCR, giving one entry per CDR3 protein. Here the sample spans 530,000 or so distinct CDR3 sequences, approximately 15% being singletons. Sequenced: PBMCs or a T cell subset sorted from them (not recorded which). Every receptor here comes from an adult woman who had mild COVID-19 (a few samples of this study predate the infection). Cell type and time point are not known. The CDR3 runs from the conserved cysteine through the conserved F or W. A D gene is named only where the DNA matches it firmly. Clone size is given for some rows only: seen once, a few or many times, or a class if the clone is expanded.

j_call d_call clone_size v_call cdr3_nt cdr3_aa
TRBJ2-3 . . TRBV2 TGTGCCAGCAGTGAGCCCGGGTCCGGCACAGATACGCAGTATTTT CASSEPGSGTDTQYF
TRBJ1-3 . few TRBV7-8 TGTGCCAGCACCGGACAGAATGGAAACACCATATATTTT CASTGQNGNTIYF
TRBJ2-1 . few TRBV6-5 TGTGCCAGCAGTTATGCAGGGGCTGGTGAGCAGTTCTTC CASSYAGAGEQFF
TRBJ1-1 TRBD1 . TRBV5-1 TGCGCCAGCAGCTTGGCGGACAGGCCCGAAAGAGGGAACACTGAAGCTTTCTTT CASSLADRPERGNTEAFF
TRBJ1-1 . few TRBV12-3/TRBV12-4 TGTGCCAGCAATAAAGTAGGAGCTTTCTTT CASNKVGAFF
TRBJ2-3 TRBD2 . TRBV20-1 TGCAGTGCTAGAGTAAAAGCGGGGGCGCGCACAGATACGCAGTATTTT CSARVKAGARTDTQYF
TRBJ2-2 TRBD2 . TRBV4-2 TGTGCCAGCAGCCAAGGCGGGGGTACCACCGGGGAGCTGTTTTTT CASSQGGGTTGELFF
TRBJ2-2 . . TRBV29-1 TGCAGCGTTGAAAGGCCGTGGGGTGGGGCCGGGGAGCTGTTTTTT CSVERPWGGAGELFF
TRBJ1-1 . . TRBV3-1 TGTGCCAGCAGCCAAGAGTGGACTGAAGCTTTCTTT CASSQEWTEAFF
TRBJ1-2 TRBD1 many TRBV20-1 TGCAGTGCCTCCCCGGGACAGGGCGCTTCCTATGGCTACACCTTC CSASPGQGASYGYTF
TRBJ2-2 TRBD1 few TRBV6-1 TGTGCCAGCAGTTTATCAGGGGGCGCGTCCGGGGAGCTGTTTTTT CASSLSGGASGELFF
TRBJ2-1 . . TRBV9 TGTGCCAGCAGCGGGGGACTCCCCGGCTCCCACAATGAGCAGTTCTTC CASSGGLPGSHNEQFF
TRBJ2-5 TRBD2 . TRBV6-2/TRBV6-3 TGTGCCAGCAGTCGACCCCGGACTAGCGGGCAAGAGACCCAGTACTTC CASSRPRTSGQETQYF
TRBJ2-7 . . TRBV23-1 TGCGCCAGCAGTCAATTGCCTTCCCGGACGGTCGCCTACGAGCAGTACTTC CASSQLPSRTVAYEQYF
TRBJ1-5 . few TRBV7-3 TGTGCCAGCAGCCAATTCGGGGGGCTAATGAAGGGCAATCAGCCCCAGCATTTT CASSQFGGLMKGNQPQHF
TRBJ2-1 . few TRBV7-9 TGTGCCAGCAGCTTAGGGACTAACTACAATGAGCAGTTCTTC CASSLGTNYNEQFF
TRBJ2-1 . . TRBV10-3 TGTGCCATCAGCGACGGGACCCAAAAGACCAATGAGCAGTTCTTC CAISDGTQKTNEQFF
TRBJ2-2 . few TRBV7-2 TGTGCCAGCAGCCATGTTACCTCGGTGGGCACCGGGGAGCTGTTTTTT CASSHVTSVGTGELFF
TRBJ2-3 . few TRBV29-1 TGCAGCGTTGAGGGGAGATGGGCGGCGGATACGCAGTATTTT CSVEGRWAADTQYF
TRBJ2-7 TRBD2 few TRBV6-2/TRBV6-3 TGTGCCAGCAGTTACGGCGGGAGTCTCTACGAGCAGTACTTC CASSYGGSLYEQYF
TRBJ2-2 TRBD2 few TRBV6-2/TRBV6-3 TGTGCCAGCACCATCCCCCCCTGGAGAGCGGGAGAGTTGAACACCGGGGAGCTGTTTTTT CASTIPPWRAGELNTGELFF
TRBJ1-2 . few TRBV21-1 TGTGCCAGCAGCAAGGTCAGGCTCCTAAATGGCTACACCTTC CASSKVRLLNGYTF
TRBJ1-2 . many TRBV3-1 TGTGCCAGCAGCCAGGGAGGAGGCTACACCTTC CASSQGGGYTF
TRBJ2-1 TRBD2 . TRBV29-1 TGCAGCGTTGAGGGAATTCCGGGAATAGCGGGACCCAATGAGCAGTTCTTC CSVEGIPGIAGPNEQFF
TRBJ2-5 TRBD1 few TRBV15 TGTGCCACCAGCGGAAGACAGGGTTGGGAGACCCAGTACTTC CATSGRQGWETQYF
TRBJ2-1 TRBD1 few TRBV6-2/TRBV6-3 TGTGCCAGCTGTACTCCGAGGGACAGGGGTGCATATGAGCAGTTCTTC CASCTPRDRGAYEQFF
TRBJ2-1 . . TRBV7-2 TGTGCCAGCGATACTAGTGGGGGGGAGCAGTTCTTC CASDTSGGEQFF
TRBJ2-5 TRBD2 few TRBV4-3 TGCGCCAGCAGCCAAACACTAGCGGGAGGGTGGGAGACCCAGTACTTC CASSQTLAGGWETQYF
TRBJ2-7 . few TRBV7-6 TGTGCCAGCAGACAGACAGATAGTACCGGGGAGCAGTACTTC CASRQTDSTGEQYF
TRBJ2-7 . . TRBV6-5 TGTGCCGATACCCCCTCATCCCAAGGCAAGATTCGGTCATACGAGCAGTACTTC CADTPSSQGKIRSYEQYF
TRBJ2-1 . few TRBV11-1 TGTGCCAGCAGCCCCGACTGGAATGAGCAGTTCTTC CASSPDWNEQFF
TRBJ1-2 . . TRBV11-2 TGTGCCAGCAGTAGTAGGGATCAGGGCTACACCTTC CASSSRDQGYTF
TRBJ1-1 TRBD1 . TRBV6-6 TGTGCCAGCAGTTCCGACAGGGCGGGCGCTTTCTTT CASSSDRAGAFF
TRBJ1-1 . few TRBV6-2/TRBV6-3 TGTGCCAGCAGTTACGGAGGTACCAGGGTGACTGAAGCTTTCTTT CASSYGGTRVTEAFF
TRBJ1-5 TRBD1 once TRBV19 TGTGCCAGTAGTGTGGGGAACAGGGGTATAGGTCAGCCCCAGCATTTT CASSVGNRGIGQPQHF
TRBJ1-2 . . TRBV6-6 TGTGCCAGCACTATGACGGAAAACTATGGCTACACCTTC CASTMTENYGYTF
TRBJ2-1 TRBD2 few TRBV24-1 TGTGCCACCAGTGAAAGGCGGGAGACCCATGGGGAGCAGTTCTTC CATSERRETHGEQFF
TRBJ1-1 TRBD1 few TRBV12-5 TGTGCTAGTGAGGGACAGGGGTCCTCTGGCGCCACTGAAGCTTTCTTT CASEGQGSSGATEAFF